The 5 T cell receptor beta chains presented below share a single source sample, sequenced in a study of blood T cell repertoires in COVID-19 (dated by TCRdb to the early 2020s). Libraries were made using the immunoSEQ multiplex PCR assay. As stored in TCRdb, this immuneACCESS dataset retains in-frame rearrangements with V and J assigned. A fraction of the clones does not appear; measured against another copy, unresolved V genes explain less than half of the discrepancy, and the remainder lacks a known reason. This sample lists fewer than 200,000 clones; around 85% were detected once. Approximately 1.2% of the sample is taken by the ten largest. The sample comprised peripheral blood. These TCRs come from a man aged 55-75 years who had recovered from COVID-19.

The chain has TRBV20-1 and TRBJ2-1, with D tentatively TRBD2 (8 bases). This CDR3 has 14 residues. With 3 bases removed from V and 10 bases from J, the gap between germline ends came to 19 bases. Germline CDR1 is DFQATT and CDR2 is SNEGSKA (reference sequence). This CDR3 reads CSASWRGDSGEQFF. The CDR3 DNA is TGCAGTGCTAGTTGGCGGGGGGACAGTGGAGAGCAGTTCTTC.

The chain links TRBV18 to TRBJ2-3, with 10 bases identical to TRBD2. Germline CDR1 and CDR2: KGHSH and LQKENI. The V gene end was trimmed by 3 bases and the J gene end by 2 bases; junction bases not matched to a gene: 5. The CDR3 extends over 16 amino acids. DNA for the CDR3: TGTGCCAGCTCACCTCTAGCGGGGGTCCTCACAGATACGCAGTATTTT. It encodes CASSPLAGVLTDTQYF.

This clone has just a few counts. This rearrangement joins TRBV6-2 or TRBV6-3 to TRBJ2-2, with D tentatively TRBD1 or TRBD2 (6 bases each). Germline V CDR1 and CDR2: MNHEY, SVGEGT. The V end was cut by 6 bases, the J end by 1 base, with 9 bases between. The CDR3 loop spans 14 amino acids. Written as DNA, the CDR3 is TGTGCCAGCAGCGGGGGCCGGAACACCGGGGAGCTGTTTTTT. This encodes CASSGGRNTGELFF.

CDR3 amino acids: CASSSRGKGNQPQHF. CDR3 bases: TGTGCCAGCAGCTCCAGGGGGAAAGGGAATCAGCCCCAGCATTTT. The chain links TRBV5-6 to TRBJ1-5; 7 nucleotides line up with TRBD1. Germline trimming cut 3 bases from V and 4 bases from J; bases unmatched to any gene: 7. Germline V gene lookup returns CDR1 SGHDT and CDR2 YYEEEE. The CDR3 length is 15 residues.

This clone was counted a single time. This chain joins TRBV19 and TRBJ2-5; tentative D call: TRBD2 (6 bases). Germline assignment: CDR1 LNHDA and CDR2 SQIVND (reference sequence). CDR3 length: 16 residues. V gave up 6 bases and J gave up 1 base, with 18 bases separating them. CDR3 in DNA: TGTGCCAGTAGCCTCACCGGGGAGGCTACCCAAGAGACCCAGTACTTC. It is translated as CASSLTGEATQETQYF.